Shown below are 10 T cell receptor beta chains from a single sample sequenced in a study of cytomegalovirus exposure and HLA in healthy donors. This PCR relied on a set of 60 Vbeta primers and 13 Jbeta primers. TCRdb's copy holds only in-frame clones and misses some; the assay was immunoSEQ multiplex PCR. Among around 130,000 clones listed, roughly four fifths were seen once. The specimen sequenced was PBMCs. The receptors stem from a boy between 2 and 10 years old in good health and CMV-seronegative.

This chain connects TRBV5-5 to TRBJ2-5; D possibly corresponds to TRBD1 (5 bases). V gave up 0 bases and J gave up 2 bases, with 8 bases separating them. CDR3 length: 14 amino acids. Germline V gene lookup returns CDR1 SGHKS and CDR2 YYEKEE (reference sequence). In DNA form, the CDR3 reads TGTGCCAGCAGCTTGGTGACAGTTCAAGAGACCCAGTACTTC. Its protein product is CASSLVTVQETQYF. Full variable domain (outside the CDR3, taken from reference TRBV5-5 and TRBJ2-5): DAGVTQSPTHLIKTRGQQVTLRCSPISGHKSVSWYQQVLGQGPQFIFQYYEKEERGRGNFPDRFSARQFPNYSSELNVNALLLGDSALYLCASSLVTVQETQYFGPGTRLLVL.

This clone was counted a few times. This rearrangement joins TRBV5-1 to TRBJ2-7; 8 bases are shared with TRBD1. The CDR3 has 14 amino acids. V was clipped by 7 bases and J by 0 bases; unmatched bases: 6. In germline, CDR1 is SGHRS, CDR2 YFSETQ. In nucleotides, the CDR3 is TGCGCCAGCGCTTGGACAGGGAGCTCCTACGAGCAGTACTTC. Its translation is CASAWTGSSYEQYF.

The chain combines TRBV5-1 with TRBJ2-1; 11 bases match TRBD2. This CDR3 has 16 residues. Germline CDR1 is SGHRS and CDR2 is YFSETQ. The trim removed 2 bases at V and 7 bases at J, leaving 8 bases unmatched. The CDR3 sequence: CASSLPTSGRRNEQFF. The DNA for the CDR3 is TGCGCCAGCAGCTTACCCACTAGCGGGAGACGGAATGAGCAGTTCTTC.

In this sample, this clone turned up a few times. This rearrangement joins TRBV6-5 to TRBJ1-2; D unclear. The V gene lost 6 bases and the J gene lost 5 bases, with 10 bases spanning the gap. This CDR3 has 12 residues. Germline V lookup: CDR1 MNHEY, CDR2 SVGAGI. The CDR3 reads CASRIGLYGYTF. CDR3 in DNA: TGTGCCAGCAGGATCGGGTTGTATGGCTACACCTTC.

The genes are TRBV4-1 and TRBJ1-1; D not resolved. The germline V gene encodes CDR1 MGHRA and CDR2 YSYEKL. CDR3 size: 14 residues. With 1 base removed from V and 5 bases from J, the gap between germline ends came to 11 bases. The CDR3 DNA sequence: TGCGCCAGCAGCCAAGTCCTCTTGTTAACTGAAGCTTTCTTT. Its protein product is CASSQVLLLTEAFF.

The CDR3 bases are TGTGCCAGCAGCCGACTGACTAACTATGGCTACACCTTC. This codes for CASSRLTNYGYTF. The V and J genes are TRBV6-1 and TRBJ1-2; D is unresolved. The CDR3 runs to 13 residues. CDR1 and CDR2 (germline): MNHNS, SASEGT. Trimming took off 6 bases at V and 0 bases at J, with 8 bases between the two ends.

The chain uses TRBV4-2 and TRBJ2-1; 8 bases are a match to TRBD2. The germline V gene encodes CDR1 LGHNA and CDR2 YNFKEQ. Trimming at V came to 0 bases and at J to 2 bases, leaving 6 bases not matched to a gene. This CDR3 contains 17 residues. CDR3 in amino acids: CASSQEGGGNPYNEQFF. DNA of the CDR3: TGTGCCAGCAGCCAAGAGGGCGGGGGGAATCCCTACAATGAGCAGTTCTTC.

The chain combines TRBV18 with TRBJ2-7; D call uncertain. The CDR3 is 13 amino acids. CDR1 and CDR2 (germline): KGHSH, LQKENI. Between the trimmed V and J ends, which lost 0 bases and 0 bases, there was a span of 3 bases. The DNA for the CDR3 is TGTGCCAGCTCACCACCGAGCTCCTACGAGCAGTACTTC. It translates to CASSPPSSYEQYF.

The chain couples TRBV5-1 to TRBJ2-5; 9 bases map to TRBD2. The J call may be incorrect, as the DNA end agrees better with TRBJ2-7. Germline-derived CDR1 and CDR2 are SGHRS and YFSETQ. The length of the CDR3 is 16 residues. In DNA, the CDR3 is TGCGCCAGCAGCTTTGGGGGGCGGGGGGGATCCTACGAGCAGTACTTC. It specifies CASSFGGRGGSYEQYF.

V is TRBV7-9 and J is TRBJ2-3; 7 nucleotides match TRBD2. This CDR3 has 14 residues. J gave up 5 bases and V 1 base, and 3 bases lay outside the gene matches. In germline, CDR1 is SEHNR, CDR2 FQNEAQ (reference sequence). DNA of the CDR3: TGTGCCAGCAGCTTAGTGACTAGCCAAGATACGCAGTATTTT. It specifies CASSLVTSQDTQYF.